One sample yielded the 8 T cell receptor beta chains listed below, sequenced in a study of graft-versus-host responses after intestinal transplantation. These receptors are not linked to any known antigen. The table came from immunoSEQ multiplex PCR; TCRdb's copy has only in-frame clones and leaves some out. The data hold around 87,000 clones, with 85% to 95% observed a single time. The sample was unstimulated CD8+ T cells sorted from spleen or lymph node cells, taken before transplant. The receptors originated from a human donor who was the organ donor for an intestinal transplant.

The CDR3 protein is CASSLSGVGNSPLHF. In nucleotides, the CDR3 is TGTGCCAGCAGTTTATCCGGGGTGGGGAATTCACCCCTCCACTTT. The rearrangement uses TRBV27 and TRBJ1-6; D is undetermined. V lost 0 bases to trimming and J lost 7 bases, with 10 bases between them. Germline assignment: CDR1 MNHEY and CDR2 SMNVEV (reference sequence). This CDR3 region has 15 residues.

The CDR3 loop reads CASSLGLSGNTIYF. CDR3 sequence (DNA): TGTGCCAGCAGCTTAGGGCTCTCTGGAAACACCATATATTTT. The chain joins TRBV7-2 to TRBJ1-3; D unresolved. CDR1 is SGHTA, CDR2 FQGNSA, per germline. V was trimmed by 1 base and J by 0 bases, leaving 4 bases between them. The CDR3 runs 14 residues. Using reference TRBV7-2 and TRBJ1-3 for the parts outside the CDR3, the full variable domain is GAGVSQSPSNKVTEKGKDVELRCDPISGHTALYWYRQSLGQGLEFLIYFQGNSAPDKSGLPSDRFSAERTGGSVSTLTIQRTQQEDSAVYLCASSLGLSGNTIYFGEGSWLTVV.

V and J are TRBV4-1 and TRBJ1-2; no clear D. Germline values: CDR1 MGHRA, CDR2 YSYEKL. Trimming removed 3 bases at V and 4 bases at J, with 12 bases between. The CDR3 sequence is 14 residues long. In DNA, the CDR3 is TGCGCCAGCAGCCACAGGCCCGCAGTCTATGGCTACACCTTC. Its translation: CASSHRPAVYGYTF.

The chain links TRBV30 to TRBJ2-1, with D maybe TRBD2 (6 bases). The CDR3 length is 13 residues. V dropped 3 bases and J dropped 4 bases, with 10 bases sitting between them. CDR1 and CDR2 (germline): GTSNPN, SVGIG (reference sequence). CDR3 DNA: TGTGCCTGGAGAGTAGCGGTGTACAATGAGCAGTTCTTC. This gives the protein CAWRVAVYNEQFF.

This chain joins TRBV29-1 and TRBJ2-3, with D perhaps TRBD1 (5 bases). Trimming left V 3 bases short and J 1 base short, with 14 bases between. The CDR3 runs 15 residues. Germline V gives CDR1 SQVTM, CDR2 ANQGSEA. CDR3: CSVEAQGGGTDTQYF. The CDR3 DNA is TGCAGCGTTGAGGCTCAGGGCGGAGGCACAGATACGCAGTATTTT.

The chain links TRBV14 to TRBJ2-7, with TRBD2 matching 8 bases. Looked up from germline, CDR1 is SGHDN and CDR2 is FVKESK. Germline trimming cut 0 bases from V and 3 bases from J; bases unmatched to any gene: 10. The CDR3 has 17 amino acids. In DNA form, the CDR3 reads TGTGCCAGCAGCCAAGATCATGCCGGGGGGGCGAACTACGAGCAGTACTTC. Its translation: CASSQDHAGGANYEQYF.

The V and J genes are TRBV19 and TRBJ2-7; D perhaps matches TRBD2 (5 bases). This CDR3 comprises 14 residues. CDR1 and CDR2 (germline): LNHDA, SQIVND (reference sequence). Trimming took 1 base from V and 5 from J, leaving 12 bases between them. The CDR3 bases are TGTGCCAGTAGTATAGCCGGGATGTATAACGAGCAGTACTTC. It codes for CASSIAGMYNEQYF.

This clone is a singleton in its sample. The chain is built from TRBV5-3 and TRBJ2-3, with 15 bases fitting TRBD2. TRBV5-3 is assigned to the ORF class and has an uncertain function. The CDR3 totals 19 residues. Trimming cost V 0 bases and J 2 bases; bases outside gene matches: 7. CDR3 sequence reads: CARSLAGLAGGRFTDTQYF. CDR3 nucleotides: TGTGCCAGAAGCTTGGCTGGACTAGCGGGGGGGCGATTCACAGATACGCAGTATTTT.